A single sample is the source of the 23 T cell receptor beta chains below, sequenced in a study of T-cell memory formation after mild COVID-19 (dated by TCRdb to the early 2020s). Library preparation was by 5' RACE. Sequencing used an Illumina NovaSeq 6000. TCRdb reprocessed the public reads (quality trimming at Q25 with fastp, clone calling with MiXCR) and kept in-frame beta chains. Merged by CDR3 protein, the rows form single entries marked with the most common genes and DNA. Across this sample there are a few hundred thousand distinct CDR3 sequences, with roughly 20% seen only once. The top ten clonotypes cover approximately 12% of the sample. Sequences were obtained from PBMCs or a T cell subset sorted from them (not recorded which). These receptor sequences come from an adult woman who had mild COVID-19 (a few samples of this study predate the infection). The sample titles of this study are shuffled in the database, so cell type and time point are left out; the donor was told from shared clones.

The chain uses TRBV4-2 and TRBJ1-4; the D is unclear. Germline CDR1 is LGHNA and CDR2 is YNFKEQ. The CDR3 length is 11 residues. V was trimmed by 6 bases and J by 5 bases, leaving 4 bases between them. CDR3 nucleotide sequence: TGTGCCAGCAGGTTGAATGAAAAACTGTTTTTT. It is translated as CASRLNEKLFF.

This clonotype has only a few counts. V is TRBV20-1 and J is TRBJ2-3, with D unresolved. Trimming stripped 0 bases from V and 5 bases from J, with 12 bases between. Germline assignment: CDR1 DFQATT and CDR2 SNEGSKA (reference sequence). The CDR3 spans 14 residues. The CDR3 DNA is TGCAGTGCTAGAGATATGGGTGGTGGAGATACGCAGTATTTT. Encoded protein: CSARDMGGGDTQYF.

For the CDR3, the DNA is TGTGCCAGCAGCTTAGCGGCGGCTGCTAACTATGGCTACACCTTC. As protein: CASSLAAAANYGYTF. The chain is built from TRBV7-9 and TRBJ1-2; the D is unclear. The CDR3 runs 15 residues. Germline V lookup: CDR1 SEHNR, CDR2 FQNEAQ (reference sequence). V lost 0 bases and J lost 0, with 8 bases in between.

The chain combines TRBV30 with TRBJ2-3; D remains ambiguous. CDR3 size: 15 residues. V lost 2 bases to trimming and J lost 2 bases, with 14 bases between them. Germline V gene data show CDR1 as GTSNPN and CDR2 as SVGIG (reference sequence). CDR3 DNA: TGTGCCTGGAGTTTCCGAATGGGTTTCACAGATACGCAGTATTTT. It translates to CAWSFRMGFTDTQYF. The full variable domain, its missing parts supplied by reference TRBV30 and TRBJ2-3, is SQTIHQWPATLVQPVGSPLSLECTVEGTSNPNLYWYRQAAGRGLQLLFYSVGIGQISSEVPQNLSASRPQDRQFILSSKKLLLSDSGFYLCAWSFRMGFTDTQYFGPGTRLTVL.

The chain employs TRBV7-8 and TRBJ2-1; TRBD2 matches 8 bases. The CDR3 consists of 16 residues. Germline CDR1 reads SGHVS; CDR2 reads FQNEAQ. V lost 1 base to trimming and J lost 8 bases; unmatched junction nucleotides: 10. The CDR3 reads CASSLVSGAGEDEQFF. The CDR3 DNA sequence: TGTGCCAGCAGCTTAGTCTCGGGAGCGGGAGAGGATGAGCAGTTCTTC.

This clonotype was observed a few times. V and J are TRBV20-1 and TRBJ2-1; no clear D. The CDR3 loop spans 12 amino acids. Looked up from germline, CDR1 is DFQATT and CDR2 is SNEGSKA (reference sequence). V lost 1 base, J lost 10 bases, and 11 bases lay in between. The CDR3 region has the DNA TGCAGTGCTAGAGGGCCCTCGGGCGAGCAGTTCTTC. Its protein product is CSARGPSGEQFF.

In its sample, this clonotype was seen a few times. The chain joins TRBV5-1 to TRBJ2-5; D not resolved. CDR3 size: 14 residues. V lost 4 bases to trimming and J lost 5 bases, with 15 bases between them. Germline lookup yields CDR1 SGHRS and CDR2 YFSETQ. CDR3 nucleotides: TGCGCCAGCAGCGGCAGACAAATTGGGGAGACCCAGTACTTC. As protein: CASSGRQIGETQYF.

This clonotype was found a few times. This sequence joins TRBV5-1 and TRBJ1-4; TRBD1 matches at 10 bases. V trimming: 4 bases; J trimming: 6 bases; junction bases outside the gene matches: 6. CDR1 is SGHRS and CDR2 is YFSETQ in the germline V gene. The CDR3 length is 15 residues. The CDR3 DNA reads TGCGCCAGCAGCACGTCCGGGACAGGGGATGAAAAACTGTTTTTT. It codes for CASSTSGTGDEKLFF. Together with reference TRBV5-1 and TRBJ1-4, the CDR3 gives the full variable domain: KAGVTQTPRYLIKTRGQQVTLSCSPISGHRSVSWYQQTPGQGLQFLFEYFSETQRNKGNFPGRFSGRQFSNSRSEMNVSTLELGDSALYLCASSTSGTGDEKLFFGSGTQLSVL.

The chain has TRBV10-3 and TRBJ2-2; TRBD2 matches 8 bases. Looked up from germline, CDR1 is ENHRY and CDR2 is SYGVKD. The length of the CDR3 is 17 residues. The junction had 15 bases not matched to a gene; V was cut back by 3 bases and J by 9 bases. The CDR3 loop is CAISDSAAGGLSRELFF. CDR3 sequence (DNA): TGTGCCATCAGTGACTCCGCGGCGGGGGGCCTTTCCAGGGAGCTGTTTTTT.

J is TRBJ2-3 and V is TRBV7-3, with unresolved D. V lost 0 bases to trimming and J lost 5 bases, with 6 bases between them. CDR1 and CDR2 from the germline V gene are SGHTA and FQGTGA. This CDR3 is built from 13 residues. CDR3 amino acids: CASSLTSLDTQYF. DNA for the CDR3: TGTGCCAGCAGCTTAACTAGTCTAGATACGCAGTATTTT. Combining the CDR3 with reference TRBV7-3 and TRBJ2-3 gives the whole variable domain GAGVSQTPSNKVTEKGKYVELRCDPISGHTALYWYRQSLGQGPEFLIYFQGTGAADDSGLPNDRFFAVRPEGSVSTLKIQRTERGDSAVYLCASSLTSLDTQYFGPGTRLTVL.

This clonotype has more than one count but fewer than ten. The chain combines TRBV25-1 with TRBJ2-3, with D possibly TRBD1 on 6 matching bases. Germline lookup yields CDR1 MGHDK and CDR2 SYGVNS. CDR3 size: 13 residues. V shed 4 bases and J shed 4 bases, with 9 bases lying between them. The CDR3 loop reads CASSVQGPDTQYF. Here the CDR3 DNA reads TGTGCCAGCAGTGTACAGGGCCCAGATACGCAGTATTTT.

V gene TRBV7-9 combines with J gene TRBJ2-1; 12 nucleotides agree with TRBD1. CDR1 is SEHNR, CDR2 FQNEAQ, per germline (reference sequence). The CDR3 length is 12 residues. The trim removed 8 bases at V and 9 bases at J, leaving 2 bases unmatched. CDR3 amino acids: CASGTGGGEQFF. CDR3 in DNA: TGTGCCAGCGGGACAGGGGGCGGTGAGCAGTTCTTC.

The V call is TRBV29-1, the J call TRBJ1-2, with a tentative D call TRBD1 (5 bases). This CDR3 is 14 amino acids long. Per the germline V gene, CDR1 is SQVTM and CDR2 is ANQGSEA. V was trimmed by 1 base and J by 12 bases, leaving 21 bases between them. The CDR3 sequence is CSVEGSLWGLGHTF. CDR3 in DNA: TGCAGCGTTGAAGGAAGCCTCTGGGGCCTCGGTCACACCTTC.

The chain carries TRBV5-6 and TRBJ2-7, with TRBD2 matching over 7 bases. CDR1 and CDR2 (germline): SGHDT, YYEEEE. V was pared by 4 bases and J by 0 bases, with 7 bases of the junction left unmatched. CDR3 length: 15 residues. The CDR3: CASSGGLVSSYEQYF. The DNA of the CDR3 is TGTGCCAGCAGCGGAGGACTAGTCTCCTCCTACGAGCAGTACTTC.

The table lists this clonotype with a few counts. V is TRBV29-1 and J is TRBJ2-2; D is undetermined. The CDR3 consists of 12 residues. Trimming took 3 bases from V and 2 from J, leaving 4 bases between them. From germline, CDR1 is SQVTM and CDR2 ANQGSEA. The CDR3 DNA sequence: TGCAGCGTTGACAGTAACACCGGGGAGCTGTTTTTT. Its translation: CSVDSNTGELFF.

This chain connects TRBV6-6 to TRBJ1-5; TRBD1 is a possible D gene (5 bases). This CDR3 spans 17 amino acids. Germline V gene data show CDR1 as MNHNY and CDR2 as SVGAGI (reference sequence). Trimming took off 7 bases at V and 6 bases at J, with 25 bases between the two ends. The CDR3 loop reads CASINYIMPGVVQPQHF. The CDR3 DNA sequence: TGTGCCAGCATTAACTACATTATGCCGGGGGTGGTTCAGCCCCAGCATTTT.

In this sample, this clonotype turned up many times. The chain recombines TRBV5-1 with TRBJ2-1; D may be TRBD1 (7 bases). V was pared by 4 bases and J by 2 bases, with 19 bases between. The CDR3 runs to 17 residues. Germline loops: CDR1 SGHRS, CDR2 YFSETQ. The CDR3 here is CASSPRGTGSTYNEQFF. CDR3 bases: TGCGCCAGCAGCCCCAGGGGGACCGGGAGTACCTACAATGAGCAGTTCTTC.

The V call is TRBV27, the J call TRBJ2-1, with 7 bases fitting TRBD2. V shed 4 bases, J shed 2 bases, and the junction held 14 bases outside the gene matches. The CDR3 is 18 amino acids. Per the germline V gene, CDR1 is MNHEY and CDR2 is SMNVEV (reference sequence). The chain's CDR3 is CASSSPHLPSGPYNEQFF. The DNA for the CDR3 is TGTGCCAGCAGTTCTCCCCACCTTCCTAGCGGCCCCTACAATGAGCAGTTCTTC.

This chain joins TRBV12-3 or TRBV12-4 and TRBJ1-5; D perhaps matches TRBD1 (5 bases). Trimming shortened V by 4 bases and J by 11 bases, and 15 bases separated the two germline ends. The CDR3 is 13 residues long. The CDR3 region is CASSWGERGAQHF. The CDR3 DNA is TGTGCCAGCAGTTGGGGGGAAAGAGGGGCCCAGCATTTT.

This chain links TRBV7-3 with TRBJ2-1; possible D gene TRBD2, 7 bases. V was clipped by 2 bases and J by 15 bases, with 11 bases between them. CDR3 length: 11 residues. Germline V gives CDR1 SGHTA, CDR2 FQGTGA. CDR3 residues: CASSLGGARFF. The CDR3 bases are TGTGCCAGCAGCTTAGGGGGGGCAAGGTTCTTC.

This chain links TRBV20-1 with TRBJ2-5; 11 nucleotides line up with TRBD2. The CDR3 contains 15 residues. The germline V gene encodes CDR1 DFQATT and CDR2 SNEGSKA (reference sequence). V lost 0 bases to trimming and J lost 1 base; unmatched junction nucleotides: 1. The DNA for the CDR3 is TGCAGTGCTAGAGAACTAGCGGGGGCCCAAGAGACCCAGTACTTC. Encoded protein: CSARELAGAQETQYF.

The genes are TRBV29-1 and TRBJ2-7; D ambiguous. The CDR3 is 14 residues long. V was shortened by 5 bases and J by 2 bases, with 16 bases between the two germline ends. In germline, CDR1 is SQVTM, CDR2 ANQGSEA. The DNA for the CDR3 is TGCAGCGTTTGCTCGCCAGGCACCACCTACGAGCAGTACTTC. This codes for CSVCSPGTTYEQYF.

The chain joins TRBV3-1 to TRBJ1-4; D gene unclear. The CDR3 covers 13 residues. Between the trimmed V and J ends, which lost 4 bases and 7 bases, there was a span of 10 bases. Germline values: CDR1 LGHDT, CDR2 YNNKEL (reference sequence). In DNA, the CDR3 is TGTGCCAGCAGCCCGCCAGAACGTGAAAAACTGTTTTTT. The encoded protein is CASSPPEREKLFF.